This TCR beta chain was obtained from a study of T cell responses to AZD1222 COVID-19 vaccine. General study findings and limits: Clonal diversity was possibly underestimated, and the donors were mostly white British, with more females. At baseline, seropositivity was found in only 6 or 7 AZD1222 recipients.

Method: immunoSEQ multiplex PCR; TCRdb's copy keeps in-frame clones and lacks some. This table holds roughly 97,000 clones, roughly 92% found once. CDR1 is SGHNT, CDR2 YYREEE, per germline (reference sequence). The CDR3 extends over 17 amino acids. The ends were cut back, 1 base at V and 0 bases at J, with 16 bases in the middle. Comments on this clone: Its cognate antigen is unknown.

The clonotype was recovered from an adult in good health. Source: peripheral blood, taken on day 0 of AZD1222 vaccination. This chain links TRBV5-4 with TRBJ1-2; D is possibly TRBD1 (6 bases). The CDR3 DNA sequence: TGTGCCAGCAGCTTGTATCAGGGGTGGGGAGCTAACTATGGCTACACCTTC. Its protein is CASSLYQGWGANYGYTF. The whole variable domain, filled in from reference TRBV5-4 and TRBJ1-2, reads ETGVTQSPTHLIKTRGQQVTLRCSSQSGHNTVSWYQQALGQGPQFIFQYYREEENGRGNFPPRFSGLQFPNYSSELNVNALELDDSALYLCASSLYQGWGANYGYTFGSGTRLTVV.